The 27 T cell receptor beta chains presented below share a single source sample, sequenced in a study of neurological immune-mediated disorders. One entry per CDR3 protein results from TCRdb running MiXCR on the 5' RACE reads. The table shows about 120,000 distinct CDR3 sequences, with about 3.4% occurring only once. Material for sequencing was PBMCs. Source of these receptors: a woman in her twenties or thirties with multiple sclerosis.

The rearrangement links TRBV5-1 to TRBJ2-5; D might be TRBD2 (5 bases). CDR1 and CDR2 (germline): SGHRS, YFSETQ. This CDR3 comprises 14 residues. The V end lost 1 base, the J end lost 5 bases, and 12 bases lay between the germline ends. The chain's CDR3 is CASSLSTGIETQYF. The CDR3 DNA reads as TGCGCCAGCAGCTTGTCAACGGGAATTGAGACCCAGTACTTC.

This clonotype has ten or more counts. The rearrangement joins TRBV10-2 to TRBJ1-1; D may be TRBD1 (6 bases). Germline V gene data show CDR1 as WSHSY and CDR2 as SAAADI. Trimming shortened V by 7 bases and J by 2 bases, and 17 bases separated the two germline ends. The CDR3 covers 15 residues. In DNA form, the CDR3 reads TGCGCCAGCACCGACCGGCGGGGGGCTAACACTGAAGCTTTCTTT. It yields the protein CASTDRRGANTEAFF.

This clonotype was recorded many times. The chain has TRBV15 and TRBJ1-1; D not certain. The CDR3 consists of 14 residues. Trimming pared 5 bases from V and 4 bases from J, leaving 14 bases between. The germline V gene encodes CDR1 LNHNV and CDR2 YYDKDF (reference sequence). The CDR3 DNA is TGTGCCACCAGCCTGTCTAAATCAGTCACTGAAGCTTTCTTT. This encodes CATSLSKSVTEAFF.

The chain uses TRBV3-1 and TRBJ1-2, with D perhaps TRBD1 (6 bases). Germline CDR1 is LGHDT and CDR2 is YNNKEL (reference sequence). The length of the CDR3 is 15 residues. The V and J ends lost 4 bases and 0 bases respectively, with 12 bases between them. The chain's CDR3 is CASSRRDISNYGYTF. For the CDR3, the DNA is TGTGCCAGCAGCCGCCGGGACATTTCTAACTATGGCTACACCTTC.

This clonotype was seen at least ten times. The V and J genes are TRBV7-2 and TRBJ1-6; D is undetermined. Germline V gives CDR1 SGHTA, CDR2 FQGNSA. V lost 5 bases to trimming and J lost 9 bases, with 11 bases between them. The CDR3 totals 13 residues. The CDR3 spells CASSPAMGSPLHF. CDR3 DNA: TGTGCCAGCAGCCCCGCCATGGGTTCACCCCTCCACTTT.

The chain recombines TRBV2 with TRBJ1-2; D unclear. V lost 2 bases to trimming and J lost 7 bases, with 14 bases between them. This CDR3 has 14 amino acids. CDR1 and CDR2 from the germline V gene are SNHLY and FYNNEI. The CDR3 protein is CASSEYSSSVGYTF. The DNA for the CDR3 is TGTGCCAGCAGTGAATACAGCTCTAGCGTTGGCTACACCTTC.

This clonotype was picked up many times. The chain links TRBV12-3 or TRBV12-4 to TRBJ1-5; no clear D. This CDR3 is 17 amino acids long. V was cut by 3 bases and J by 6 bases, with 21 bases left in between. CDR3 DNA sequence: TGTGCCAGCAGTTTGAGGGCGTTCGGGGTTTCAACTCAGCCCCAGCATTTT. It specifies CASSLRAFGVSTQPQHF.

The chain uses TRBV20-1 and TRBJ2-7, with D hard to call. The CDR3 runs 16 residues. V lost 1 base, J lost 2 bases, and 18 bases lay in between. Per the germline V gene, CDR1 is DFQATT and CDR2 is SNEGSKA (reference sequence). The DNA of the CDR3 is TGCAGTGCTAGAGGACCAACTATACTTCACCCCTACGAGCAGTACTTC. As protein: CSARGPTILHPYEQYF.

The chain recombines TRBV2 with TRBJ1-3, with 11 bases identical to TRBD1. The CDR3 consists of 16 residues. Germline trimming cut 4 bases from V and 1 base from J; bases unmatched to any gene: 3. Germline assignment: CDR1 SNHLY and CDR2 FYNNEI. CDR3 DNA: TGTGCCAGCAGTGTGGGACAGGGGGAGTCTGGAAACACCATATATTTT. This sequence encodes CASSVGQGESGNTIYF.

This clonotype has just a few counts. This clone may be a read error of a much larger clone one base away. V is TRBV11-2 and J is TRBJ1-2, with D possibly being TRBD1 (6 bases). CDR1 and CDR2 from the germline V gene are SGHAT and FQNNGV. The CDR3 is made up of 13 amino acids. Between the trimmed V and J ends, which lost 1 base and 8 bases, there was a span of 11 bases. CDR3 DNA sequence: TGTGCCAGCAGCTTAGCCCCAGGGGAAGGCTACACCTTC. It translates to CASSLAPGEGYTF.

This clonotype appeared many times. The rearrangement uses TRBV12-3 or TRBV12-4 and TRBJ2-5; 7 positions match TRBD2. V dropped 5 bases and J dropped 13; count of bases not matched to a gene: 13. The CDR3 totals 13 residues. CDR3 protein: CASSPGASGAGYF. Written as DNA, the CDR3 is TGTGCCAGCAGTCCCGGGGCTAGCGGAGCGGGGTACTTC.

This clonotype was found many times. The chain is built from TRBV4-3 and TRBJ2-1; D possibly uses TRBD1 or TRBD2 (5 bases each). Trimming pared 0 bases from V and 8 bases from J, leaving 17 bases between. CDR3 length: 16 amino acids. CDR1 is LGHNA and CDR2 is YSLEER in the germline V gene. This CDR3 is CASSQDGTRKGDEQFF. The CDR3 DNA sequence: TGCGCCAGCAGCCAAGATGGGACGCGGAAAGGGGATGAGCAGTTCTTC.

This clonotype has ten or more counts. This chain joins TRBV15 and TRBJ2-3; TRBD1 matches at 7 bases. The CDR3 totals 15 residues. The V gene's germline CDR1 is LNHNV and CDR2 YYDKDF (reference sequence). J gave up 5 bases and V 5 bases, and 10 bases lay outside the gene matches. The CDR3 region has the DNA TGTGCCACCAGCGAGGGGGCCCGCCCCGAAGATACGCAGTATTTT. Encoded protein: CATSEGARPEDTQYF. Looking up the rest from reference TRBV15 and TRBJ2-3 gives the full variable domain: DAMVIQNPRYQVTQFGKPVTLSCSQTLNHNVMYWYQQKSSQAPKLLFHYYDKDFNNEADTPDNFQSRRPNTSFCFLDIRSPGLGDTAMYLCATSEGARPEDTQYFGPGTRLTVL.

This clonotype was observed at least ten times. An end of the junction differs from the germline gene, which may be a read error. This chain connects TRBV20-1 to TRBJ1-6; D remains unclear. The CDR3 sequence is 10 residues long. The germline V gene has CDR1 DFQATT and CDR2 SNEGSKA (reference sequence). DNA of the CDR3: TGCAGTGCTAAGGCCCGAGGCGGCAACTTT. Protein sequence: CSAKARGGNF.

This clonotype appeared many times. The chain combines TRBV20-1 with TRBJ1-6; the D gene is possibly TRBD1 (5 bases). The V end was cut by 6 bases, the J end by 0 bases, with 12 bases between. CDR3 length: 15 residues. The germline V gene encodes CDR1 DFQATT and CDR2 SNEGSKA (reference sequence). In DNA form, the CDR3 reads TGCAGTGCCAGGGCCCCTGGCTCCTATAATTCACCCCTCCACTTT. This translates into CSARAPGSYNSPLHF.

This clonotype has at least ten counts. This chain joins TRBV20-1 and TRBJ2-4; a possible D gene is TRBD2 (6 bases). Germline loops: CDR1 DFQATT, CDR2 SNEGSKA (reference sequence). V was shortened by 0 bases and J by 0 bases, with 12 bases between the two germline ends. The CDR3 is made up of 16 amino acids. The CDR3 is CSARDHGGLAKNIQYF. In nucleotides, the CDR3 is TGCAGTGCTAGAGATCACGGGGGACTAGCCAAAAACATTCAGTACTTC.

This clonotype was counted many times. The chain joins TRBV20-1 to TRBJ2-3; 13 bases fit TRBD2. Germline assignment: CDR1 DFQATT and CDR2 SNEGSKA (reference sequence). V trimming: 2 bases; J trimming: 1 base; junction bases outside the gene matches: 9. CDR3 size: 18 residues. Written as DNA, the CDR3 is TGCAGTGCTAGAAACCTACTAGCGGGGGGGCCGGGCACAGATACGCAGTATTTT. This sequence encodes CSARNLLAGGPGTDTQYF.

This clonotype was detected ten times or more. With a much larger clone just one base away, this may be a read error. The rearrangement uses TRBV10-2 and TRBJ2-7; a weak D match, TRBD2 (5 bases). The CDR3 covers 15 residues. V lost 4 bases and J lost 6, with 19 bases in between. Germline assignment: CDR1 WSHSY and CDR2 SAAADI. The CDR3 is CASSGPGKGLFEQYF. The CDR3 coding sequence is TGCGCCAGCAGTGGTCCGGGAAAGGGCCTGTTCGAGCAGTACTTC.

This clonotype showed up many times. This rearrangement joins TRBV6-1 to TRBJ1-4, with D unresolved. Germline V gene data show CDR1 as MNHNS and CDR2 as SASEGT. This CDR3 spans 14 amino acids. V lost 5 bases and J lost 6, with 13 bases in between. The CDR3 region is CASSPQASDEKLFF. DNA for the CDR3: TGTGCCAGCAGTCCCCAGGCTAGCGATGAAAAACTGTTTTTT.

Many counts were recorded for this clonotype. The chain's CDR3 is CASSLNRVYGYTF. CDR3 coding DNA: TGTGCCAGCAGTTTAAACAGGGTCTATGGCTACACCTTC. The V call is TRBV12-3 or TRBV12-4, the J call TRBJ1-2, with D maybe TRBD1 (6 bases). The CDR3 length is 13 residues. The V end was cut by 2 bases, the J end by 4 bases, with 8 bases between.

This clonotype appeared many times. CDR3 region: CASSFGVMNTEAFF. CDR3 sequence (DNA): TGTGCCAGCTCCTTCGGGGTTATGAACACTGAAGCTTTCTTT. The V call is TRBV12-3 or TRBV12-4, the J call TRBJ1-1; D unclear. The germline V and J ends were trimmed by 8 bases and 0 bases, with 13 bases remaining between them. The CDR3 loop spans 14 amino acids.

This clonotype was observed at least ten times. The gene calls are TRBV6-5 and TRBJ1-4; D remains ambiguous. The germline gives CDR1 MNHEY, CDR2 SVGAGI. The CDR3 has 16 residues. V lost 1 base and J lost 0, with 9 bases in between. CDR3 DNA: TGTGCCAGCAGTTACTGGCCTATATCAACTAATGAAAAACTGTTTTTT. Protein: CASSYWPISTNEKLFF.

This clonotype was recorded at least ten times. The chain carries TRBV5-1 and TRBJ2-2; maybe TRBD1 (5 bases). Germline V gene data show CDR1 as SGHRS and CDR2 as YFSETQ. This CDR3 region has 16 residues. Trimming took off 9 bases at V and 2 bases at J, with 20 bases between the two ends. This CDR3 reads CATTGATALNTGELFF. The DNA for the CDR3 is TGCGCCACTACTGGGGCGACAGCCTTAAACACCGGGGAGCTGTTTTTT.

The sample holds a few counts of this clonotype. The chain carries TRBV9 and TRBJ2-3; 8 nucleotides agree with TRBD2. Germline CDR1 reads SGDLS; CDR2 reads YYNGEE. V gave up 4 bases and J gave up 0 bases; unmatched junction bases: 4. The CDR3 spans 15 residues. DNA for the CDR3: TGTGCCAGCAGCCAAACTAGCGGAAGCACAGATACGCAGTATTTT. Translating it yields CASSQTSGSTDTQYF.

This clonotype has at least ten counts. The chain is built from TRBV5-5 and TRBJ2-3; D gene ambiguous. Between the trimmed V and J ends, which lost 2 bases and 6 bases, there was a span of 10 bases. The germline V gene encodes CDR1 SGHKS and CDR2 YYEKEE (reference sequence). This CDR3 region has 13 residues. Here the CDR3 reads CASSFDLGDTQYF. The DNA for the CDR3 is TGTGCCAGCAGCTTTGACCTGGGGGATACGCAGTATTTT. Variable domain in full (rest from reference TRBV5-5 and TRBJ2-3): DAGVTQSPTHLIKTRGQQVTLRCSPISGHKSVSWYQQVLGQGPQFIFQYYEKEERGRGNFPDRFSARQFPNYSSELNVNALLLGDSALYLCASSFDLGDTQYFGPGTRLTVL.

Ten or more counts support this clonotype. The genes are TRBV10-2 and TRBJ2-7; D not certain. CDR1 is WSHSY, CDR2 SAAADI, per germline. Trimming left V 9 bases short and J 2 bases short, with 8 bases between. The CDR3 runs to 11 residues. CDR3 in amino acids: CASYSPYEQYF. DNA of the CDR3: TGCGCCAGTTACAGTCCCTACGAGCAGTACTTC.

This clonotype was detected many times. The chain links TRBV12-3 or TRBV12-4 to TRBJ2-3, with D unclear. CDR3 size: 14 residues. Trimming pared 4 bases from V and 0 bases from J, leaving 8 bases between. The chain's CDR3 is CASSSPISTDTQYF. The CDR3 DNA is TGTGCCAGCAGTTCCCCGATTAGCACAGATACGCAGTATTTT.